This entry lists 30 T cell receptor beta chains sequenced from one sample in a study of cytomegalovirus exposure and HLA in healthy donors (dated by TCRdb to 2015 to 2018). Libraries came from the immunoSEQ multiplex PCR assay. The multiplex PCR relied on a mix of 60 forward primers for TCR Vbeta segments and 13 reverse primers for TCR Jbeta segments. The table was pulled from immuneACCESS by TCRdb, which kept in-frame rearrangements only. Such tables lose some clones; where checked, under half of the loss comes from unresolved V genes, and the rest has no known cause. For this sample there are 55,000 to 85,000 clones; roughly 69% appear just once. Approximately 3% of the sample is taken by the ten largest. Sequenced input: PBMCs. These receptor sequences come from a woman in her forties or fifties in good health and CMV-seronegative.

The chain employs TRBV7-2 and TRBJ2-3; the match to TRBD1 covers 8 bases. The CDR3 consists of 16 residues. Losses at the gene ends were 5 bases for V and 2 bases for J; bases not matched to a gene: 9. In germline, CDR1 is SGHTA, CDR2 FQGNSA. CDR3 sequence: CASSGPGTGNTDTQYF. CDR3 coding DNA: TGTGCCAGCAGCGGCCCCGGGACAGGTAACACAGATACGCAGTATTTT.

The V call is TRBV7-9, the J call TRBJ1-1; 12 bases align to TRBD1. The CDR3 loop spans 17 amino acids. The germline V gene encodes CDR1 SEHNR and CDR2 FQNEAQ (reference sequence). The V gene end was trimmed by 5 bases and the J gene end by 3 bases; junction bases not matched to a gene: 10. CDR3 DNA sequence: TGTGCCAGCAGCACCGCCCGGGACAGGGGGCAGGACACTGAAGCTTTCTTT. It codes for CASSTARDRGQDTEAFF.

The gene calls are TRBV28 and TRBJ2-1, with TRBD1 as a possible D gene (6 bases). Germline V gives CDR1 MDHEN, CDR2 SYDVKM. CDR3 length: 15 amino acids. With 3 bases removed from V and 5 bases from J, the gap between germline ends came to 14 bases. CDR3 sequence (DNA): TGTGCCAGCAGTTTTTATACAGGGTTTAACAATGAGCAGTTCTTC. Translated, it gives CASSFYTGFNNEQFF.

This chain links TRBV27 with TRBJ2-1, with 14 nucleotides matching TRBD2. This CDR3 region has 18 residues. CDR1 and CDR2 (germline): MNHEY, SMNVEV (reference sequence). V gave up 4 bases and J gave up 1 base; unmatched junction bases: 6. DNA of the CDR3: TGTGCCAGCAGTTCGCCGGGACTAGCGGGAGTGTCCTACAATGAGCAGTTCTTC. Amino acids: CASSSPGLAGVSYNEQFF.

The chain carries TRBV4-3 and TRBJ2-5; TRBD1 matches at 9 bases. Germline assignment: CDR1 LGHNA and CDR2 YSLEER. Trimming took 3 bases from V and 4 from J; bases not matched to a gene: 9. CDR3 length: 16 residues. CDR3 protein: CASSQVPGQGIETQYF. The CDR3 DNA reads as TGCGCCAGCAGCCAGGTCCCGGGACAGGGAATAGAGACCCAGTACTTC.

CDR3 sequence (DNA): TGTGCCAGCAGCTTGGCCCTTGGCGAGGACACAGAGACCCAGTACTTC. This codes for CASSLALGEDTETQYF. V usage is TRBV5-4 and J usage is TRBJ2-5; TRBD1 might be the D (5 bases). CDR3 length: 16 amino acids. V was trimmed by 0 bases and J by 4 bases, leaving 16 bases between them. Germline V lookup: CDR1 SGHNT, CDR2 YYREEE (reference sequence). The full variable domain, rest sourced from reference TRBV5-4 and TRBJ2-5, is ETGVTQSPTHLIKTRGQQVTLRCSSQSGHNTVSWYQQALGQGPQFIFQYYREEENGRGNFPPRFSGLQFPNYSSELNVNALELDDSALYLCASSLALGEDTETQYFGPGTRLLVL.

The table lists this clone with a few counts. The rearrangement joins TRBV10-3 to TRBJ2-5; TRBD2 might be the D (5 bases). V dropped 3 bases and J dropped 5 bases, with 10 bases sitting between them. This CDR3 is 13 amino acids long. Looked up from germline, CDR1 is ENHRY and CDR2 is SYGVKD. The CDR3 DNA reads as TGTGCCATCAGTGACAGGACTCGGGAGACCCAGTACTTC. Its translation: CAISDRTRETQYF.

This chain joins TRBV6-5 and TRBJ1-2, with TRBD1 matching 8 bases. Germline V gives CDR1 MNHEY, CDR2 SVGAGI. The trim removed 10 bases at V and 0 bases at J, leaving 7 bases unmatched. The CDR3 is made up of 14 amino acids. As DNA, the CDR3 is TGTGCCACGGGGGGACAGGTCCCTAACTATGGCTACACCTTC. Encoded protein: CATGGQVPNYGYTF.

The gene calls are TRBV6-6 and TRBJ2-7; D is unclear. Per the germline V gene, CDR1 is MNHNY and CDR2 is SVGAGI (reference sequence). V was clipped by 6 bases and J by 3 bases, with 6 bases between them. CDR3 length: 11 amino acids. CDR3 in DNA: TGTGCCAGCAGGGTACTCTACGAGCAGTACTTC. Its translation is CASRVLYEQYF.

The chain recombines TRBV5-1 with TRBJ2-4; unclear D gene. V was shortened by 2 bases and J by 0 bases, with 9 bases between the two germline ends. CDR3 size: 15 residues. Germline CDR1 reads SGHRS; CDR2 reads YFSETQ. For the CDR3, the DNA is TGCGCCAGCAGCTTCGACAACCTAGCCAAAAACATTCAGTACTTC. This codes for CASSFDNLAKNIQYF.

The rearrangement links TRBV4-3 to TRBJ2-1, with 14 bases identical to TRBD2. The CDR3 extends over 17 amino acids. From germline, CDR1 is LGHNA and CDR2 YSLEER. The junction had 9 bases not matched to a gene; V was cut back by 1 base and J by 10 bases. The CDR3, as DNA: TGCGCCAGCAGCCAAGCTCAAGGACTAGCGGGAGGCAGGGAGCAGTTCTTC. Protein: CASSQAQGLAGGREQFF.

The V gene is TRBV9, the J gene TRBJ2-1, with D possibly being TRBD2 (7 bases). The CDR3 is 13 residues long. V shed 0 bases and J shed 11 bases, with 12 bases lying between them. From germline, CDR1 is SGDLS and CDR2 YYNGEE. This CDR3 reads CASSVGGGAQQFF. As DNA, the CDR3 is TGTGCCAGCAGCGTAGGGGGGGGCGCCCAGCAGTTCTTC. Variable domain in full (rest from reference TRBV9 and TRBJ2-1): DSGVTQTPKHLITATGQRVTLRCSPRSGDLSVYWYQQSLDQGLQFLIQYYNGEERAKGNILERFSAQQFPDLHSELNLSSLELGDSALYFCASSVGGGAQQFFGPGTRLTVL.

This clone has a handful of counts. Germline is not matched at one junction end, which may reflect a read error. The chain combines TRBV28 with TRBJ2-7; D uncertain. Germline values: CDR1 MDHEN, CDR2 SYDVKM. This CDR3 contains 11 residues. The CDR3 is CASSLGRFVGF. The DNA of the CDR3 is TGTGCCAGCAGTTTAGGCAGGTTTGTCGGATTC. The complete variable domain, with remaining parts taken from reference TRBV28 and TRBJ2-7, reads DVKVTQSSRYLVKRTGEKVFLECVQDMDHENMFWYRQDPGLGLRLIYFSYDVKMKEKGDIPEGYSVSREKKERFSLILESASTNQTSMYLCASSLGRFVGFGPGTRLTVT.

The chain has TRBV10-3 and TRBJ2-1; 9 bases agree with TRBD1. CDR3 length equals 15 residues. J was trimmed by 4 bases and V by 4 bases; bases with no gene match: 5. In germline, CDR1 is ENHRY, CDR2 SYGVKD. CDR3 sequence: CAISGAGQGYNEQFF. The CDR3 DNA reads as TGTGCCATCAGTGGGGCGGGACAGGGATACAATGAGCAGTTCTTC.

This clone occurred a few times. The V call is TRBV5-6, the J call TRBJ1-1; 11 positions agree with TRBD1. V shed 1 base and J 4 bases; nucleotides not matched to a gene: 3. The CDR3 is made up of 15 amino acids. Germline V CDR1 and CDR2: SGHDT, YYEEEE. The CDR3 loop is CASSLLGTGGTEAFF. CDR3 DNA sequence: TGTGCCAGCAGCTTGCTCGGGACAGGGGGCACTGAAGCTTTCTTT.

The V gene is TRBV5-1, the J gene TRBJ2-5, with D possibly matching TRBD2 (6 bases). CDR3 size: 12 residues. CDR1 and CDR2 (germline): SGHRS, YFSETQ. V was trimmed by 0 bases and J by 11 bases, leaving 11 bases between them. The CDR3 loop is CASSLEWGEQYF. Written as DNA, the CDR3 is TGCGCCAGCAGCTTGGAATGGGGGGAGCAGTACTTC.

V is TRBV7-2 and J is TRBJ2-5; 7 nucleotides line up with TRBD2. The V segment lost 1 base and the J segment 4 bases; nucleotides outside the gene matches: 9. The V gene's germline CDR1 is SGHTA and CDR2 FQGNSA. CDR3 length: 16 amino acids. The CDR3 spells CASSLVGGRITETQYF. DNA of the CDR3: TGTGCCAGCAGCTTAGTTGGCGGGAGAATCACAGAGACCCAGTACTTC. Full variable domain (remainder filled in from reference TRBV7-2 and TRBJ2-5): GAGVSQSPSNKVTEKGKDVELRCDPISGHTALYWYRQSLGQGLEFLIYFQGNSAPDKSGLPSDRFSAERTGGSVSTLTIQRTQQEDSAVYLCASSLVGGRITETQYFGPGTRLLVL.

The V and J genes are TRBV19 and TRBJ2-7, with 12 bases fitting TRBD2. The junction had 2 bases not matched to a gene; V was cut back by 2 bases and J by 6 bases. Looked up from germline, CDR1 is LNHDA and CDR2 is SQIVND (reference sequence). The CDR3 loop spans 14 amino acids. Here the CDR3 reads CASSIRGLAGEQYF. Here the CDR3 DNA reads TGTGCCAGTAGTATAAGGGGACTAGCGGGCGAGCAGTACTTC.

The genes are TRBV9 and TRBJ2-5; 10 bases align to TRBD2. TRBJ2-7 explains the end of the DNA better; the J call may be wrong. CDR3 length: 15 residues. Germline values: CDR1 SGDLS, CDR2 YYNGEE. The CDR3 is CASSVGLAGVHEQYF. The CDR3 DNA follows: TGTGCCAGCAGCGTTGGGCTAGCGGGAGTCCACGAGCAGTACTTC.

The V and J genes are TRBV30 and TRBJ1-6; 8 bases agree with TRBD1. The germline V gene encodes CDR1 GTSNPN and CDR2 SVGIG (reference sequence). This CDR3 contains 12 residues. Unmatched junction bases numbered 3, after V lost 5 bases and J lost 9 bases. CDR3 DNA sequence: TGTGCCTGGGACAGGGGACTTTCACCCCTCCACTTT. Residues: CAWDRGLSPLHF.

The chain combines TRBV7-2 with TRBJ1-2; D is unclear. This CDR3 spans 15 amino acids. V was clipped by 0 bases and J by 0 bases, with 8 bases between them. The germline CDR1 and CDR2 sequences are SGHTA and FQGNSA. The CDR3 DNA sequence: TGTGCCAGCAGCTTAGCGGTGGAGTCTAACTATGGCTACACCTTC. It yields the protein CASSLAVESNYGYTF.

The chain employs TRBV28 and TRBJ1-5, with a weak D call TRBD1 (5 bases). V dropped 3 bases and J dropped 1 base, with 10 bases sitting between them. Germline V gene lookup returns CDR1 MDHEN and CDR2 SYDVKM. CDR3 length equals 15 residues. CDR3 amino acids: CASSLSGGSNQPQHF. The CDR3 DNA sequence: TGTGCCAGCAGTTTGTCCGGGGGGAGCAATCAGCCCCAGCATTTT.

CDR3 loop: CASSSKQGNYGYTF. CDR3 DNA: TGTGCCAGCAGCTCAAAACAGGGAAACTATGGCTACACCTTC. This rearrangement joins TRBV5-4 to TRBJ1-2; a possible D gene is TRBD1 (6 bases). CDR3 length equals 14 residues. Trimming shortened V by 3 bases and J by 2 bases, and 11 bases separated the two germline ends. The germline V gene has CDR1 SGHNT and CDR2 YYREEE (reference sequence). The variable domain in full, completed from reference TRBV5-4 and TRBJ1-2, reads ETGVTQSPTHLIKTRGQQVTLRCSSQSGHNTVSWYQQALGQGPQFIFQYYREEENGRGNFPPRFSGLQFPNYSSELNVNALELDDSALYLCASSSKQGNYGYTFGSGTRLTVV.

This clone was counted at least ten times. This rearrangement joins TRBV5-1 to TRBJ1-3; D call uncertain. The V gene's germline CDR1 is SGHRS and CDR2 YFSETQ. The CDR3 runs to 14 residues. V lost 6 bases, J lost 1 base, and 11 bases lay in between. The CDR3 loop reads CASTPGGSGNTIYF. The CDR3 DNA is TGCGCCAGCACCCCCGGCGGGTCTGGAAACACCATATATTTT.

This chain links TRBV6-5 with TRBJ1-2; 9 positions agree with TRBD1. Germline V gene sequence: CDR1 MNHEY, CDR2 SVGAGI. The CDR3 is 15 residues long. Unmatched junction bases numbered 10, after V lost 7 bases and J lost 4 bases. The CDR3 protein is CASKGQGQGGYGYTF. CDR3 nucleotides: TGTGCCAGCAAGGGACAGGGCCAGGGGGGCTATGGCTACACCTTC.

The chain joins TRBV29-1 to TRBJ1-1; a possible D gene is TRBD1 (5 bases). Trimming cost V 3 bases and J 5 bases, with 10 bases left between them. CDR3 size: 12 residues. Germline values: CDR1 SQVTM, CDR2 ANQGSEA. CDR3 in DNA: TGCAGCGTTGATCTGGGGGGGACTGAAGCTTTCTTT. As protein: CSVDLGGTEAFF.

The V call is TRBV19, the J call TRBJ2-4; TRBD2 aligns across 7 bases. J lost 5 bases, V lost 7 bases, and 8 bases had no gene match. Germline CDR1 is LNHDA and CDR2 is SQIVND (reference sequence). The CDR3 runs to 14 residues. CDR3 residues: CASIGRGKENIQYF. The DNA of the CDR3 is TGTGCCAGTATTGGGAGGGGCAAAGAAAACATTCAGTACTTC.

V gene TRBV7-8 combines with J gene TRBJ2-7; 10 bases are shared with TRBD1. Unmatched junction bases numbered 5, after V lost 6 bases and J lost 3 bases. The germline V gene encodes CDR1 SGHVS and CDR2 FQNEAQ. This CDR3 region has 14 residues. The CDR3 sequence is CASRSRTGGYEQYF. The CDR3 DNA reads TGTGCCAGCAGAAGCCGGACAGGGGGCTACGAGCAGTACTTC.

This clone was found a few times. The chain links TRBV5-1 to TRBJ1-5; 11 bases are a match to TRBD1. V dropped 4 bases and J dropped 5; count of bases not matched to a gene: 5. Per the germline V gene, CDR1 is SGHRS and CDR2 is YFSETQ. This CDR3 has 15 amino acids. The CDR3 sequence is CASSRTGGDDQPQHF. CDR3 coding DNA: TGCGCCAGCAGCAGGACAGGGGGCGATGATCAGCCCCAGCATTTT.

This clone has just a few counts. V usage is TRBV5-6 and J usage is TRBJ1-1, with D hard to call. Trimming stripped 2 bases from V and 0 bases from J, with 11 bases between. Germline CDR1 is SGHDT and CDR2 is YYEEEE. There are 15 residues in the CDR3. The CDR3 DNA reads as TGTGCCAGCAGCTTACGGGGTGCCATGAACACTGAAGCTTTCTTT. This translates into CASSLRGAMNTEAFF.